What follows describes a single T cell receptor beta chain. Its target is not known. Using immunoSEQ multiplex PCR, the repertoire was profiled, and TCRdb retains in-frame clones only, with some absent. Counted here are roughly 130,000 clones, 75% to 95% occurring once; the ten biggest clones make up around 3%. The data are from a study of T cell responses to AZD1222 COVID-19 vaccine. Across the whole study: Second-dose schedules of about 4 or about 12 weeks were combined. Points from the study as a whole: The number of AZD1222 recipients seropositive at baseline was only 6 or 7. All repertoire sampling was performed exclusively after the peak T cell response.

The CDR3 sequence is 12 residues long. CDR1 and CDR2 (germline): SGHTA, FQGTGA. Trimming cost V 11 bases and J 0 bases, with 8 bases left between them. The genes are TRBV7-3 and TRBJ1-3; D is unclear. The specimen was peripheral blood, collected on day 0 of AZD1222 vaccination. The clonotype was recovered from an adult in good health. The CDR3 region is CAGRSSGNTIYF. The CDR3 nucleotides are TGTGCCGGAAGGTCCTCTGGAAACACCATATATTTT.